Each of the 8 T cell receptor beta chains below was sequenced from the same sample in a study of blood T cell repertoires in COVID-19. The assay was immunoSEQ multiplex PCR, and TCRdb's table has in-frame clones only and misses some. The data show about 71,000 clones, 90% seen once. Sequencing used peripheral blood. Receptors were obtained from a woman younger than 35 with acute or convalescent COVID-19.

The J gene is TRBJ1-5, the V gene TRBV7-2; D might be TRBD1 (5 bases). V gave up 1 base and J gave up 4 bases, with 11 bases separating them. Germline V gene sequence: CDR1 SGHTA, CDR2 FQGNSA. This CDR3 is built from 15 residues. CDR3 protein: CASSLETGQNQPQHF. CDR3 nucleotide sequence: TGTGCCAGCAGCTTAGAAACAGGCCAAAATCAGCCCCAGCATTTT. The whole variable domain, filled in from reference TRBV7-2 and TRBJ1-5, reads GAGVSQSPSNKVTEKGKDVELRCDPISGHTALYWYRQSLGQGLEFLIYFQGNSAPDKSGLPSDRFSAERTGGSVSTLTIQRTQQEDSAVYLCASSLETGQNQPQHFGDGTRLSIL.

This rearrangement joins TRBV4-1 to TRBJ1-5, with TRBD1 as a possible D gene (5 bases). V lost 1 base and J lost 3, with 13 bases in between. Germline CDR1 and CDR2: MGHRA and YSYEKL. The CDR3 is 16 residues long. CDR3 nucleotides: TGCGCCAGCAGCCAAGCCCGCCAGGGAATCAATCAGCCCCAGCATTTT. Protein: CASSQARQGINQPQHF.

The V and J genes are TRBV3-1 (or the pseudogene TRBV3-2) and TRBJ1-6; TRBD1 might be the D (6 bases). Germline V gene sequence: CDR1 LGHDT, CDR2 YNNKEL (reference sequence). Trimming took 6 bases from V and 7 from J, leaving 19 bases between them. The CDR3 sequence is 16 residues long. The CDR3 DNA reads as TGTGCCAGCAGTCGTGGAGGGGGGGGAAAAAATTCACCCCTCCACTTT. Translating it yields CASSRGGGGKNSPLHF.

This chain links TRBV11-2 with TRBJ1-6; D might be TRBD1 (6 bases). Germline V gives CDR1 SGHAT, CDR2 FQNNGV. The CDR3 totals 17 residues. Trimming stripped 3 bases from V and 5 bases from J, with 17 bases between. The CDR3 region has the DNA TGTGCCAGCAGCTTCCGAGACAGGTGGCCTAATAATTCACCCCTCCACTTT. It encodes CASSFRDRWPNNSPLHF.

This chain joins TRBV7-9 and TRBJ1-1; D is uncertain. Trimming cost V 1 base and J 0 bases, with 9 bases left between them. Looked up from germline, CDR1 is SEHNR and CDR2 is FQNEAQ (reference sequence). The CDR3 runs 15 residues. CDR3 region: CASSLEGDMNTEAFF. The CDR3 DNA reads TGTGCCAGCAGCTTAGAGGGAGATATGAACACTGAAGCTTTCTTT.

The CDR3 sequence: CATSRGVNPRGHTEAFF. In DNA form, the CDR3 reads TGTGCCACCAGCAGAGGCGTGAACCCGCGTGGTCACACTGAAGCTTTCTTT. The chain couples TRBV15 to TRBJ1-1; D ambiguous. The CDR3 runs 17 residues. With 1 base removed from V and 3 bases from J, the gap between germline ends came to 18 bases. CDR1 LNHNV and CDR2 YYDKDF come from the germline V gene (reference sequence).

This clone occurred once. This chain joins TRBV6-2 or TRBV6-3 and TRBJ1-5; D is undetermined. Germline lookup yields CDR1 MNHEY and CDR2 SVGEGT. The germline V and J ends were trimmed by 4 bases and 3 bases, with 16 bases remaining between them. This CDR3 has 16 residues. The CDR3 coding sequence is TGTGCCAGCAGTTTCCGGGAAAGGGAGATCAATCAGCCCCAGCATTTT. It codes for CASSFREREINQPQHF.

The chain is built from TRBV20-1 and TRBJ1-1; D not resolved. This CDR3 region has 11 residues. V was trimmed by 3 bases and J by 8 bases, leaving 10 bases between them. In germline, CDR1 is DFQATT, CDR2 SNEGSKA (reference sequence). The CDR3 DNA sequence: TGCAGTGCTAGGGAGGGATTGGAAGCTTTCTTT. Translating it yields CSAREGLEAFF.